The TCR beta chain described here comes from a study of OX40 agonist ivuxolimab in advanced cancers. Study-level information: Ivuxolimab, which patients received intravenously every 2 weeks, was dosed at 0.01 to 10 mg/kg.

Profiling relied on immunoSEQ multiplex PCR, and the TCRdb table lists in-frame clones only, not all of them. This sample yields approximately 100,000 clones, of which about 85% are seen a single time; 3% to 4% belongs to the top ten. Germline V gene lookup returns CDR1 SGHKS and CDR2 YYEKEE (reference sequence). With 0 bases clipped from V and 6 bases from J, the junction kept 4 bases outside the gene matches. The CDR3 extends over 14 amino acids. The rearrangement links TRBV5-5 to TRBJ2-7; 9 positions agree with TRBD1. This TCR was recovered from an adult with an advanced solid tumor such as melanoma, head and neck, liver or kidney cancer. The sequencing here drew on CD4+ or CD8+ T cells sorted from blood, taken in a trial of the OX40 agonist ivuxolimab. CDR3 nucleotides: TGTGCCAGCAGCTTGGGACAGGGGGTGCGCGAGCAGTACTTC. Its protein is CASSLGQGVREQYF.